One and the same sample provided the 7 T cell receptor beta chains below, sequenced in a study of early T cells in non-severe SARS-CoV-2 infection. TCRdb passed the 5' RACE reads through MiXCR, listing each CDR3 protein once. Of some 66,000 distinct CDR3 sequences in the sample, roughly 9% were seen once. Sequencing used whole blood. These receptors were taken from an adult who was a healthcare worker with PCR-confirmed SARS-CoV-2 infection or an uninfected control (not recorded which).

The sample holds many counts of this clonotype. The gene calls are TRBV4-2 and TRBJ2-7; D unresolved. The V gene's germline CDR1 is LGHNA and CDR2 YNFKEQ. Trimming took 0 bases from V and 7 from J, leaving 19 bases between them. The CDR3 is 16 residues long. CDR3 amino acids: CASSQEGRADLREQYF. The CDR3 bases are TGTGCCAGCAGCCAAGAAGGACGGGCCGACCTACGGGAGCAGTACTTC.

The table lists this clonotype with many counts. CDR3 bases: TGTGCCAGCAGCACCGGGACAGGACGAGAGACCCAGTACTTC. Protein sequence: CASSTGTGRETQYF. The chain employs TRBV5-5 and TRBJ2-5; TRBD1 matches at 8 bases. J gave up 4 bases and V 4 bases, and 6 bases lay outside the gene matches. The CDR3 sequence is 14 residues long. Germline CDR1 and CDR2: SGHKS and YYEKEE (reference sequence). The variable domain in full, completed from reference TRBV5-5 and TRBJ2-5, reads DAGVTQSPTHLIKTRGQQVTLRCSPISGHKSVSWYQQVLGQGPQFIFQYYEKEERGRGNFPDRFSARQFPNYSSELNVNALLLGDSALYLCASSTGTGRETQYFGPGTRLLVL.

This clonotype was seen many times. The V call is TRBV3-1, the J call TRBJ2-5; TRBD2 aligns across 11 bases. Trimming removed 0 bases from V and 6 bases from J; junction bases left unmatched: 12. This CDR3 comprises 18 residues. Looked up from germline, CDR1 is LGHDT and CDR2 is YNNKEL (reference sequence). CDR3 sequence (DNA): TGTGCCAGCAGCCAAGATCCCCAACTAGCGGGAGTGGGCCAGACCCAGTACTTC. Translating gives CASSQDPQLAGVGQTQYF.

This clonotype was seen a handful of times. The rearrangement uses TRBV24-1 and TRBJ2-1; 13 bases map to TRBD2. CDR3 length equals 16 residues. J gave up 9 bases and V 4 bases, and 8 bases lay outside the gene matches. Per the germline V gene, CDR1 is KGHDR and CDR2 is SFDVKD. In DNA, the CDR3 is TGTGCCACCAGTGACCCGGGACTAGCGGGAAAGATTGAGCAGTTCTTC. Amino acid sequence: CATSDPGLAGKIEQFF.

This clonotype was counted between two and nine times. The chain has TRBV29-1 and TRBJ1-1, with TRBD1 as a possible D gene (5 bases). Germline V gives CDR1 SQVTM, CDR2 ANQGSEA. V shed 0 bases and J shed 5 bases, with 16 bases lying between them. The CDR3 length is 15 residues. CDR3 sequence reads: CSVEEGRQPRTEAFF. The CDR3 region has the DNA TGCAGCGTTGAAGAAGGCCGACAGCCCCGGACTGAAGCTTTCTTT. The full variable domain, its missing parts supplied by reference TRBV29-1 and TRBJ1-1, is SAVISQKPSRDICQRGTSLTIQCQVDSQVTMMFWYRQQPGQSLTLIATANQGSEATYESGFVIDKFPISRPNLTFSTLTVSNMSPEDSSIYLCSVEEGRQPRTEAFFGQGTRLTVV.

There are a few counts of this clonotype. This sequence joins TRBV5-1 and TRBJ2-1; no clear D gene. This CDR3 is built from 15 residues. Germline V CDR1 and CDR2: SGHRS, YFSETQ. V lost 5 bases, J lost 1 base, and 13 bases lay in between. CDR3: CASRYGSESYNEQFF. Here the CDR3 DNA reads TGCGCCAGCAGGTATGGTTCGGAATCCTACAATGAGCAGTTCTTC.

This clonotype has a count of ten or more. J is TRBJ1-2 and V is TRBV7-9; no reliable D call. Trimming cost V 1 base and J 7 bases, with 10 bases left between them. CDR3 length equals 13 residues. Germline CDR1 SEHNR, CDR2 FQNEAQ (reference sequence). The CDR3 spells CASSLVSGLGYTF. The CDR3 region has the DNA TGTGCCAGCAGCTTAGTTTCAGGACTTGGCTACACCTTC.